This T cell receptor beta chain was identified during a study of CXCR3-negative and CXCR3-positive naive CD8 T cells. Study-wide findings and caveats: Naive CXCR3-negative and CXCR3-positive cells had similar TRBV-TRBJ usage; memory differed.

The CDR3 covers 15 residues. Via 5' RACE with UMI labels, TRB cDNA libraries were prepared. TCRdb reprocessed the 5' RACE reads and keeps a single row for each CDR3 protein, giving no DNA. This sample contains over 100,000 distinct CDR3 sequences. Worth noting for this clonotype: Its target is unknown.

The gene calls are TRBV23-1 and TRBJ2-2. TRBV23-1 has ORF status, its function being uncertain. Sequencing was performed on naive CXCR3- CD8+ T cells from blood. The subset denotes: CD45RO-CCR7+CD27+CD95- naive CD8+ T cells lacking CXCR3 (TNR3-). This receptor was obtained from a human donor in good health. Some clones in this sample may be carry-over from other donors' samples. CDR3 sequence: CARSQSNRNTGELFF.